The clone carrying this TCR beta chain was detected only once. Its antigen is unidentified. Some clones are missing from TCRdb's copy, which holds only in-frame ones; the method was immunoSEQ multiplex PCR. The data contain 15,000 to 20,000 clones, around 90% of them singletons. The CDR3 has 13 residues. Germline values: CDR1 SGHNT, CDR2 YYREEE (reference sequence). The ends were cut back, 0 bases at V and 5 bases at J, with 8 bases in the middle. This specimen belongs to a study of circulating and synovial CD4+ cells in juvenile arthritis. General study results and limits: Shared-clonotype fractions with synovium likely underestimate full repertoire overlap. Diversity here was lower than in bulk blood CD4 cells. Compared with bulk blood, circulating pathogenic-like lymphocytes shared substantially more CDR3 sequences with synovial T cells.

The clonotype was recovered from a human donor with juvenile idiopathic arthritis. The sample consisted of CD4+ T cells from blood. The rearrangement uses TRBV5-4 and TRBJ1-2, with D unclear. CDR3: CASSLEEIYGYTF. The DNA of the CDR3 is TGTGCCAGCAGCTTGGAGGAGATTTATGGCTACACCTTC.